Sequencing of this T cell receptor beta chain was carried out in a study of T cells in Graves' hyperthyroidism and ophthalmopathy. Study summary: The initial diagnosis was the point when peripheral blood was collected, ahead of any treatment.

RNA transcripts yielded amplified TCR beta CDR3 regions. The TCR CDR3 first-round RT-PCR relied on the HTBI primer set. TCRdb re-derived calls from the multiplex PCR reads in MiXCR, one entry per CDR3 protein. Among about 560,000 distinct CDR3 sequences listed, over 15% were seen once. The J segment lost 2 bases and the V segment lost 3 bases, leaving 11 bases of the junction unmatched. The CDR3 extends over 19 amino acids. The sample holds many counts of this clonotype. Those with hyperthyroidism were 18 to 65 years old, newly diagnosed, and ill for under 2 months. The gene calls are TRBV12-3 or TRBV12-4 and TRBJ2-1; 12 nucleotides line up with TRBD2. The sequence derives from a woman under 30 with Graves' hyperthyroidism. Specimen: blood. The DNA of the CDR3 is TGTGCCAGCAGTTTTTACGGCCGAGGACTAGCGGGGCCCTACAATGAGCAGTTCTTC. This encodes CASSFYGRGLAGPYNEQFF.